This entry describes one T cell receptor (beta chain). Its antigen is unknown. TCRdb independently ran MiXCR on the 5' RACE reads; one entry per CDR3 protein. The sample holds about 250,000 distinct CDR3 sequences; 15% are singletons and the top ten take less than 2.5%. These data are taken from a study of T-cell memory formation after mild COVID-19. In the study overall: TCR clusters were mostly donor specific.

Germline V gives CDR1 SGDLS, CDR2 YYNGEE. This CDR3 spans 13 amino acids. V was trimmed by 4 bases and J by 9 bases, leaving 14 bases between them. Notes on the study in general: CD4+ contracting clones were found mainly in CM and EM, and CD8+ ones in EMRA. From day 15 to 85, contracting clones were balanced between CD4 and CD8, whereas later expanders leaned toward CD4+. Some responding clones appeared in pre-infection memory, suggesting cross-reactive memory joined.

The TCR comes from an adult woman who had mild COVID-19 (a few samples of this study predate the infection). Cell type and time point are not known. This chain links TRBV9 with TRBJ2-1; tentative D call: TRBD2 (6 bases). Source material: PBMCs or a T cell subset sorted from them (not recorded which). The CDR3 loop reads CASSSRLDGEQFF. CDR3 DNA sequence: TGTGCCAGCAGCTCGCGACTAGACGGTGAGCAGTTCTTC. Full variable domain (rest looked up from reference TRBV9 and TRBJ2-1): DSGVTQTPKHLITATGQRVTLRCSPRSGDLSVYWYQQSLDQGLQFLIQYYNGEERAKGNILERFSAQQFPDLHSELNLSSLELGDSALYFCASSSRLDGEQFFGPGTRLTVL.